The T cell receptor beta chain under discussion was sequenced for a study of cytomegalovirus exposure and HLA in healthy donors. Donors likely had unrecorded immune exposures despite being nominally healthy when sampled. The CDR3 has 17 amino acids. The germline V gene has CDR1 LNHDA and CDR2 SQIVND (reference sequence). J lost 1 base, V lost 9 bases, and 17 bases had no gene match. The PCR contained 60 Vbeta and 13 Jbeta primers. The data were produced by immunoSEQ multiplex PCR, yet TCRdb's version contains in-frame clones alone and is incomplete. The sample lists 170,000 or so clones, about 80% seen once, with about 2.2% in the top ten.

The chain has TRBV19 and TRBJ2-5; 7 bases agree with TRBD1. The sequenced sample was PBMCs. The receptor was derived from a woman aged 25 to 45 in good health and CMV-seronegative. CDR3 sequence (DNA): TGTGCCAGCTTCCGGCCCCCCGACAGGGATCCCCAAGAGACCCAGTACTTC. Translated, it gives CASFRPPDRDPQETQYF.